A selection of T cell receptor beta chains follows, all from one sample in a study of T cells after yellow fever vaccination. TCRdb passed the 5' RACE reads through MiXCR, listing each CDR3 protein once. The profile covers under 200,000 distinct CDR3 sequences, with 6% to 7.5% appearing a single time and under 3% taken by the ten largest. Sequencing used CD4+ T cells sorted from PBMCs, obtained less than 6 days after the first yellow fever vaccination. These receptors all come from a man in his late teens or twenties who received the YFV17D yellow fever vaccine. Each CDR3 is given with its conserved first and last residue. A D gene is named only where the DNA matches it firmly. Size is omitted from some rows. Given values are once, few, many or a class for expanded clones.

many	TRBV24-1	TRBJ2-2	.	CATSEGSAGELFF	TGTGCCACCAGTGAGGGGAGCGCCGGGGAGCTGTTTTTT
few	TRBV7-9	TRBJ1-1	.	CASSFPGPGAEAFF	TGTGCCAGCAGCTTCCCAGGGCCAGGAGCTGAAGCTTTCTTT
many	TRBV4-1	TRBJ1-5	.	CASSQYEGVQPQHF	TGCGCCAGCAGCCAATACGAAGGGGTTCAGCCCCAGCATTTT
many	TRBV6-5	TRBJ2-5	TRBD2	CASSYPTSGQETQYF	TGTGCCAGCAGTTATCCGACTAGCGGCCAAGAGACCCAGTACTTC
few	TRBV3-1	TRBJ2-1	TRBD1	CASSQVTGGPSEQFF	TGTGCCAGCAGCCAAGTCACAGGGGGCCCGAGTGAGCAGTTCTTC
.	TRBV5-2	TRBJ1-2	.	CAMSLGPPWTGSNYGYTF	TGTGCCATGAGCCTCGGGCCCCCCTGGACTGGATCTAACTATGGCTACACCTTC
many	TRBV15	TRBJ2-5	.	CATSSRNRVRGETQYF	TGTGCCACCAGCAGCCGGAACAGGGTCCGAGGAGAGACCCAGTACTTC
few	TRBV9	TRBJ2-1	.	CASSVAHGGSYNEQFF	TGTGCCAGCAGCGTAGCTCATGGGGGATCCTACAATGAGCAGTTCTTC
many	TRBV7-9	TRBJ2-5	TRBD2	CASSRSPFGGGETQYF	TGTGCCAGCAGCAGATCTCCGTTTGGCGGGGGGGAGACCCAGTACTTC
few	TRBV15	TRBJ1-2	.	CATSKASLIRSYTF	TGTGCCACCAGCAAAGCTAGTCTAATCCGGAGCTACACCTTC
.	TRBV15	TRBJ2-3	TRBD2	CATSRGSGGADTQYF	TGTGCCACCAGCAGGGGGTCGGGGGGGGCAGATACGCAGTATTTT
few	TRBV5-1	TRBJ2-1	.	CASSPGSAYNEQFF	TGCGCCAGCAGCCCCGGTAGCGCCTACAATGAGCAGTTCTTC